This entry features one T cell receptor beta chain sequence. The entry originates in a study of blood T cell repertoires in COVID-19. Turning to the study itself: Two consecutive negative NP/OP PCR tests, clearance, or resolved symptoms defined Cohort 3 recovery.

Recruits, aged roughly 18 to 89 years, lived in 24 US areas. Under the authors' procedure: The assay estimated nucleated cells by amplifying reference gene primers. The repertoire was sequenced with immunoSEQ multiplex PCR; TCRdb's copy has only in-frame clones and lacks some. That table furnishes V, J and clone size, whereas the DNA furnished D and trimming. The sample records around 290,000 clones, approximately 90% being singletons. Material for sequencing was PBMCs or T cells enriched from blood (not recorded which). The clonotype was recovered from a woman in her fifties or sixties in a cohort exposed to, infected with or recovered from COVID-19 (not recorded which).

CDR3 in DNA: TGTGCCAGCAGCCCTCGCACAGATACGCAGTATTTT. It translates to CASSPRTDTQYF. V and J are TRBV7-2 and TRBJ2-3; D is undetermined. The CDR3 is 12 amino acids. V was shortened by 5 bases and J by 1 base, with 4 bases between the two germline ends. Germline V lookup: CDR1 SGHTA, CDR2 FQGNSA.